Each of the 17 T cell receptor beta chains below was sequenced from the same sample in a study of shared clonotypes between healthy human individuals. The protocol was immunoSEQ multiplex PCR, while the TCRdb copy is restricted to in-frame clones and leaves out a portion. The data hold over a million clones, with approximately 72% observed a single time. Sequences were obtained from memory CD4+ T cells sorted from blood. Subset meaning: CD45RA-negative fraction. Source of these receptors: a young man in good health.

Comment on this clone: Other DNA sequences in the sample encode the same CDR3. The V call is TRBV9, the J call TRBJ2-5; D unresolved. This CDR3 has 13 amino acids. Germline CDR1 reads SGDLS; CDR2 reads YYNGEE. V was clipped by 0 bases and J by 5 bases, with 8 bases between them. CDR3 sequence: CASSVGGRETQYF. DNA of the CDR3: TGTGCCAGCAGCGTAGGGGGTCGGGAGACCCAGTACTTC. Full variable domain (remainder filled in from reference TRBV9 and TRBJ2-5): DSGVTQTPKHLITATGQRVTLRCSPRSGDLSVYWYQQSLDQGLQFLIQYYNGEERAKGNILERFSAQQFPDLHSELNLSSLELGDSALYFCASSVGGRETQYFGPGTRLLVL.

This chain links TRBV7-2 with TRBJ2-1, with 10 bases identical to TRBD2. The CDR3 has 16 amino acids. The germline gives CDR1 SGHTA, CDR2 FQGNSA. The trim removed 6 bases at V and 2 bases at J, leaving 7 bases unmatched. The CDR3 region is CASSPASGGPYNEQFF. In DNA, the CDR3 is TGTGCCAGCAGTCCGGCTAGCGGGGGCCCCTACAATGAGCAGTTCTTC.

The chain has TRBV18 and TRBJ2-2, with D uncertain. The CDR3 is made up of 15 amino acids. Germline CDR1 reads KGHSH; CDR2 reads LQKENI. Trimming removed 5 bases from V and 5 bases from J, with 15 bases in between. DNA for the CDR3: TGTGCCAGCTCAATACAGATGACGTCGACCGGGGAGCTGTTTTTT. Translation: CASSIQMTSTGELFF.

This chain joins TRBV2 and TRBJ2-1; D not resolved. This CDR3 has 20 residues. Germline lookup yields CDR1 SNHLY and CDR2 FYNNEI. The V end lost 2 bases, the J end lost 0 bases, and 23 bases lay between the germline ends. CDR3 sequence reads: CASSEPRPGLHQSSYNEQFF. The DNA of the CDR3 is TGTGCCAGCAGTGAACCCCGGCCAGGTCTCCACCAAAGCTCCTACAATGAGCAGTTCTTC.

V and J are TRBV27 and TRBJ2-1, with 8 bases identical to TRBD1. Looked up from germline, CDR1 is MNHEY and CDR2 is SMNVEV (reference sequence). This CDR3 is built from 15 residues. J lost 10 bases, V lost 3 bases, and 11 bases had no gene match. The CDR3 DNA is TGTGCCAGCAGTTTGTCAGGGGGCCCGCGTATGGAGCAGTTCTTC. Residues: CASSLSGGPRMEQFF.

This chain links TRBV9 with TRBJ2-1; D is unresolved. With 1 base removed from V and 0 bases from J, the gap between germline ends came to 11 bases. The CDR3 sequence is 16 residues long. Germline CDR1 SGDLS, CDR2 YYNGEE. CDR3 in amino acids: CASSVFGTSSYNEQFF. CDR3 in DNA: TGTGCCAGCAGCGTATTCGGAACCAGCTCCTACAATGAGCAGTTCTTC.

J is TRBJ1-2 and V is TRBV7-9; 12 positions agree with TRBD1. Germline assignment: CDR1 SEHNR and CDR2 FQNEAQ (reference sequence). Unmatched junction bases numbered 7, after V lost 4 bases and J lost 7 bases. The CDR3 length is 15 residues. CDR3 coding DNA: TGTGCCAGCAGCTCAGGGGGACAGGGGGCTTCTGGCTACACCTTC. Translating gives CASSSGGQGASGYTF.

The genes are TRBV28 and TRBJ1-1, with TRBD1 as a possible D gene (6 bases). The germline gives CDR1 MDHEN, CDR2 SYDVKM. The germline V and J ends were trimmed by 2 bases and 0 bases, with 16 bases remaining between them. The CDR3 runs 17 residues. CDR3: CASSLRGEGTLNTEAFF. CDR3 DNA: TGTGCCAGCAGTTTAAGGGGCGAAGGGACACTGAACACTGAAGCTTTCTTT.

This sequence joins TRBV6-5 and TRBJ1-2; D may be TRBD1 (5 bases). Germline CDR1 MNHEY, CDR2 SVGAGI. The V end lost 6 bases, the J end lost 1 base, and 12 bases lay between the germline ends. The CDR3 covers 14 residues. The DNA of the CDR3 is TGTGCCAGCAGACCGGGGCAGATTAACTATGGCTACACCTTC. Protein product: CASRPGQINYGYTF.

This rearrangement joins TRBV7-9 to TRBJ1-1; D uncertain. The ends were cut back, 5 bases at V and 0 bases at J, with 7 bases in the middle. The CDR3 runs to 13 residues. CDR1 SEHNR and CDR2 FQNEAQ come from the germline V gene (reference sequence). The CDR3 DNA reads TGTGCCAGCAGCCCAGACTTGAACACTGAAGCTTTCTTT. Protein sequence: CASSPDLNTEAFF.

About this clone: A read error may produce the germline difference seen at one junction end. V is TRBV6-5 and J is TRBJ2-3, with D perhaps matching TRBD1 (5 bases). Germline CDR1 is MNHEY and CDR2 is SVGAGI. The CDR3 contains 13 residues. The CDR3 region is CASSYSTAPRPFF. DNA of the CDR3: TGTGCCAGCAGTTACTCGACAGCCCCCCGGCCCTTTTTT.

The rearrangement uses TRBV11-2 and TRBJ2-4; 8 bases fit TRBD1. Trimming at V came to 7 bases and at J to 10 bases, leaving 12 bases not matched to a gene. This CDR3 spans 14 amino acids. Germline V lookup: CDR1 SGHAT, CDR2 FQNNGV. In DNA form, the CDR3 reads TGTGCCAGCACCCCAACCCCGGGACAGGAGATTCAGTACTTC. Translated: CASTPTPGQEIQYF.

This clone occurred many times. DNA of the CDR3: TGTGCCAGCAGGACAGGCGCCAAAAACATTCAGTACTTC. Its translation is CASRTGAKNIQYF. The chain carries TRBV6-1 and TRBJ2-4, with D possibly TRBD1 on 6 matching bases. There are 13 residues in the CDR3. V was pared by 6 bases and J by 1 base, with 7 bases between. Germline V gene sequence: CDR1 MNHNS, CDR2 SASEGT.

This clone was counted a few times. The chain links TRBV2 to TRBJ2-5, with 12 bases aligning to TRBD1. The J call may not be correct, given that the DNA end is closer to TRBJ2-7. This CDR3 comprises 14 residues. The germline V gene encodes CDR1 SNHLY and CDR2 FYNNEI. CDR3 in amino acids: CASSERGQGAEQYF. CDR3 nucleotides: TGTGCCAGCAGTGAGCGGGGACAGGGGGCCGAGCAGTACTTC.

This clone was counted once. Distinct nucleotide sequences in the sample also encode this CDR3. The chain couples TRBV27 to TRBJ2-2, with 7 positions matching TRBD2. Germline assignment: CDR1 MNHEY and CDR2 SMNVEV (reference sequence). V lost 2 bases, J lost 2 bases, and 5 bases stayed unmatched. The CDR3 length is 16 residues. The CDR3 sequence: CASSLRLADNTGELFF. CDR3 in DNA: TGTGCCAGCAGTTTAAGACTAGCAGACAACACCGGGGAGCTGTTTTTT.

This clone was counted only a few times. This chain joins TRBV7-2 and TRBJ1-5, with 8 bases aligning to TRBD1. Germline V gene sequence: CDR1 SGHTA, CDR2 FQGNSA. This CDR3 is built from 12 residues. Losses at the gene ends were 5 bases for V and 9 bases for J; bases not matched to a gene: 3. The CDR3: CASSPGTGPQHF. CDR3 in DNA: TGTGCCAGCAGCCCTGGGACAGGGCCCCAGCATTTT.

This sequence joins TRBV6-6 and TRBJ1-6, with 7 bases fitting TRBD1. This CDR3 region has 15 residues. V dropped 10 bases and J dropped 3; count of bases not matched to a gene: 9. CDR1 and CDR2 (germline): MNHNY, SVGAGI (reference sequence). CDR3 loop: CATRRQGGYNSPLHF. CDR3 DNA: TGTGCCACCAGAAGACAGGGTGGCTATAATTCACCCCTCCACTTT.